This T cell receptor (beta chain) stems from a study of T cells expressing NK-cell markers. On the study more broadly: The TCR beta repertoires were obtained from sorted CD3+CD56+NKG2C+, CD3+CD56+NKG2C- and CD3+CD56-NKG2C+ T cells.

Scientists made TCR beta cDNA using 5'RACE template switching with UMIs. Following a re-call of the 5' RACE reads, TCRdb has one entry per CDR3 protein and lacks DNA. The table counts fewer than 550,000 distinct CDR3 sequences; approximately 1.5% lies in the top ten. The CDR3 totals 15 residues. CDR1 LGHDT and CDR2 YNNKEL come from the germline V gene (reference sequence). The sequenced sample was blood T cells: a sorted CD56 or NKG2C T cell subset, CD4+ or CD8+ T cells, or bulk PBMC T cells (not recorded which). The V and J genes are TRBV3-1 and TRBJ2-5; TCRdb reports TRBD1, a call that lacks DNA to check it against. This clonotype was sampled from a woman aged 45 to 65 in good health. The CDR3 reads CASSHYGTGQETQYF.